What follows describes a single T cell receptor beta chain. These data are taken from a study of glioma-infiltrating T cells after dendritic cell vaccination. The wider study: Samples are from glioblastoma patients in Phase I and II dendritic cell vaccine trials.

The time point: after dendritic cell vaccination, including at tumor progression/relapse. Patients had residual fresh-frozen tumor tissue and more than two years of survival data. Method: immunoSEQ multiplex PCR; TCRdb's copy keeps in-frame clones and lacks some. In the table there are around 87,000 clones, roughly four fifths of which are singletons. The germline CDR1 and CDR2 sequences are MNHNS and SASEGT. The length of the CDR3 is 14 residues. Losses at the gene ends were 6 bases for V and 0 bases for J; bases not matched to a gene: 5. The clonotype was recovered from a human donor with glioblastoma. V is TRBV6-1 and J is TRBJ2-7, with 7 bases aligning to TRBD1. This specimen consisted of blood, obtained after dendritic cell vaccination. The CDR3 here is CASSLDRVSYEQYF. The CDR3 DNA follows: TGTGCCAGCAGCCTCGACAGGGTCTCCTACGAGCAGTACTTC.